The rows below give T cell receptor beta chains drawn from one sample of a study of CD8+CD57+ T cells in acquired aplastic anemia. TCRdb analysed the reads with MiXCR anew, one entry per CDR3 protein. The table records approximately 470,000 distinct CDR3 sequences, approximately 33% of them present only once. The sequenced material came from sorted CD4+, CD8+, or CD8+CD57+ T cells (not recorded which) from PBMCs. The receptors here all came from a human donor with aplastic anemia. Both conserved end residues are part of each CDR3. Fields, in order: clone size, J gene, CDR3 length, D gene, V gene, CDR3 protein, CDR3 DNA. The D gene is left open where the match is weak. A row's size may be missing; if present it is once, few, many or a size class.

many | TRBJ1-1 | 14 | . | TRBV19 | CASIPDHLNTEAFF | TGTGCCAGTATTCCGGACCATTTGAACACTGAAGCTTTCTTT
. | TRBJ2-6 | 17 | . | TRBV2 | CASSEILGLPGANVLTF | TGTGCCAGCAGTGAAATACTAGGGTTGCCTGGGGCCAACGTCCTGACTTTC
. | TRBJ2-3 | 11 | TRBD2 | TRBV25-1 | CASGGGDTQYF | TGTGCCAGCGGGGGGGGAGATACGCAGTATTTT
few | TRBJ2-1 | 15 | . | TRBV29-1 | CSVGWTRRVGNEQFF | TGCAGCGTTGGGTGGACAAGGAGGGTGGGCAATGAGCAGTTCTTC
once | TRBJ1-1 | 15 | . | TRBV4-1 | CASSQESSANTEAFF | TGCGCCAGCAGCCAAGAATCCTCAGCGAACACTGAAGCTTTCTTT
many | TRBJ1-2 | 14 | . | TRBV5-1 | CASSLEGSYGGYTF | TGCGCCAGCAGCTTGGAGGGCAGCTATGGAGGCTACACCTTC
few | TRBJ2-7 | 14 | . | TRBV25-1 | CASSLSRPPGEQYF | TGTGCCAGCAGTTTATCACGCCCTCCCGGGGAGCAGTACTTC
. | TRBJ1-5 | 13 | TRBD1 | TRBV20-1 | CSGTGGNNQPQHF | TGCAGTGGTACAGGGGGGAACAATCAGCCCCAGCATTTT
few | TRBJ1-6 | 16 | . | TRBV5-5 | CASSDGGDSDNSPLHF | TGTGCCAGCTCGGACGGGGGGGACTCAGATAATTCACCCCTCCACTTT
many | TRBJ2-1 | 14 | . | TRBV2 | CASRDLISYNEQFF | TGTGCCAGCAGGGACCTAATCTCCTACAATGAGCAGTTCTTC
. | TRBJ1-3 | 18 | . | TRBV20-1 | CSARRQLLNSYERNTIYF | TGCAGTGCTAGACGACAGTTACTTAACTCCTATGAGCGAAACACCATATATTTT
many | TRBJ2-3 | 14 | . | TRBV10-3 | CAISDGEGADTQYF | TGTGCCATCAGTGACGGGGAAGGGGCAGATACGCAGTATTTT
many | TRBJ2-4 | 14 | TRBD1 | TRBV2 | CASSTTGWGNIQYF | TGTGCCAGCAGTACGACAGGGTGGGGAAACATTCAGTACTTC
once | TRBJ2-5 | 14 | TRBD1 | TRBV6-1 | CASRGTGEQETQYF | TGTGCCAGCAGAGGGACAGGGGAACAAGAGACCCAGTACTTC
many | TRBJ2-7 | 17 | . | TRBV11-1 | CASSLTTRRDSIYEQYF | TGTGCCAGCAGCTTAACTACTCGGCGGGACAGTATCTACGAGCAGTACTTC
many | TRBJ1-3 | 17 | TRBD1 | TRBV15 | CATEERTGGEFGNTIYF | TGTGCCACCGAGGAGCGGACAGGGGGCGAATTTGGGAACACCATATATTTT
. | TRBJ1-1 | 18 | TRBD1 | TRBV11-1 | CASSLGGDRGLSTTEAFF | TGTGCCAGCAGCTTAGGGGGGGACAGGGGTTTATCGACCACTGAAGCTTTCTTT
few | TRBJ2-3 | 14 | . | TRBV9 | CASSVPPYTDTQYF | TGTGCCAGCAGCGTTCCTCCATACACAGATACGCAGTATTTT
once | TRBJ2-1 | 14 | . | TRBV12-3/TRBV12-4 | CASSPLAEPNEQFF | TGTGCCAGCAGTCCGTTAGCGGAGCCCAATGAGCAGTTCTTC
. | TRBJ1-3 | 16 | . | TRBV10-3 | CAISDRGGHSGNTIYF | TGTGCCATCAGTGATCGGGGCGGCCACTCTGGAAACACCATATATTTT
. | TRBJ2-7 | 14 | TRBD1 | TRBV10-3 | CATNPGQGSYEQYF | TGTGCCACTAACCCGGGACAGGGTTCCTACGAGCAGTACTTC
many | TRBJ1-1 | 15 | TRBD1 | TRBV2 | CASSELTNRGTEAFF | TGTGCCAGCAGTGAACTAACAAACAGGGGCACTGAAGCTTTCTTT
few | TRBJ2-1 | 13 | TRBD1 | TRBV6-1 | CATRDRGGGEQFF | TGTGCCACCCGGGACAGAGGGGGTGGTGAGCAGTTCTTC
many | TRBJ2-1 | 11 | . | TRBV19 | CASEGGNEQFF | TGTGCCAGTGAGGGGGGAAATGAGCAGTTCTTC
. | TRBJ1-4 | 14 | . | TRBV10-3 | CAISEAGFDEKLFF | TGTGCCATCAGTGAGGCAGGGTTTGATGAAAAACTGTTTTTT
. | TRBJ1-2 | 15 | . | TRBV6-1 | CASSRAWDGAQGYTF | TGTGCCAGCAGTAGGGCCTGGGACGGCGCGCAGGGCTACACCTTC
. | TRBJ2-7 | 13 | . | TRBV7-9 | CASSHPWGYEQYF | TGTGCCAGCAGCCACCCCTGGGGCTACGAGCAGTACTTC
. | TRBJ1-3 | 16 | . | TRBV28 | CASSSPVWALGNTIYF | TGTGCCAGCAGTTCCCCGGTTTGGGCATTAGGAAACACCATATATTTT
. | TRBJ2-6 | 17 | TRBD1 | TRBV30 | CAWSRTGASSGANVLTF | TGTGCCTGGAGTAGGACAGGGGCGAGCTCTGGGGCCAACGTCCTGACTTTC
. | TRBJ2-1 | 15 | TRBD2 | TRBV5-1 | CASGIAGGSYNEQFF | TGCGCCAGCGGCATAGCGGGAGGATCCTACAATGAGCAGTTCTTC
many | TRBJ1-2 | 13 | . | TRBV7-8 | CASSQRENYGYTF | TGTGCCAGCAGCCAGCGGGAAAACTATGGCTACACCTTC
. | TRBJ2-7 | 16 | . | TRBV11-1 | CASSLAAGGMSYEQYF | TGTGCCAGCAGCTTAGCGGCAGGGGGGATGTCCTACGAGCAGTACTTC
few | TRBJ2-1 | 14 | . | TRBV7-2 | CASSLAVGINEQFF | TGTGCCAGCAGCCTAGCCGTCGGAATTAATGAGCAGTTCTTC
. | TRBJ2-7 | 17 | TRBD1 | TRBV6-5 | CASSYSIVGQESYEQYF | TGTGCCAGCAGTTACTCGATCGTTGGACAGGAGTCCTACGAGCAGTACTTC
. | TRBJ2-1 | 17 | TRBD2 | TRBV11-1 | CASSTPLAGATYNEQFF | TGTGCCAGCAGCACTCCCCTAGCGGGGGCTACTTACAATGAGCAGTTCTTC
. | TRBJ1-4 | 15 | . | TRBV25-1 | CASSEMGKTNEKLFF | TGTGCCAGCAGTGAAATGGGCAAAACTAATGAAAAACTGTTTTTT
. | TRBJ1-4 | 14 | TRBD1 | TRBV20-1 | CSARDGQANEKLFF | TGCAGTGCTAGAGACGGACAGGCTAATGAAAAACTGTTTTTT
many | TRBJ1-2 | 15 | TRBD1 | TRBV7-9 | CASSDGTGGGYGYTF | TGTGCCAGCAGCGACGGGACAGGGGGCGGCTATGGCTACACCTTC
. | TRBJ1-4 | 14 | TRBD1 | TRBV3-1 | CPSSPGTGSEKLFF | TGTCCCAGCAGCCCCGGGACAGGGTCCGAAAAACTGTTTTTT
many | TRBJ2-2 | 13 | . | TRBV7-7 | CASSATVTGELFF | TGTGCTAGCAGCGCGACAGTCACCGGGGAGCTGTTTTTT
. | TRBJ2-1 | 12 | . | TRBV7-9 | CASSQDSSGGFF | TGTGCCAGCAGCCAGGACTCATCTGGGGGGTTCTTC
. | TRBJ2-7 | 12 | . | TRBV15 | CATSREEREQYF | TGTGCCACCAGCAGGGAAGAGCGGGAGCAGTACTTC
many | TRBJ2-1 | 12 | . | TRBV20-1 | CSARFTLPFQFF | TGCAGTGCTAGGTTCACCCTCCCGTTCCAGTTCTTC
many | TRBJ1-6 | 13 | . | TRBV19 | CASSERWDSPLHF | TGTGCCAGTAGTGAACGTTGGGATTCACCCCTCCACTTT
. | TRBJ1-2 | 13 | TRBD1 | TRBV29-1 | CSGDRGLESQGTF | TGCAGCGGTGACAGGGGGCTAGAGTCGCAGGGCACCTTC
. | TRBJ2-3 | 11 | . | TRBV6-1 | CASREIDTQYF | TGTGCCAGCAGAGAAATAGATACGCAGTATTTT
. | TRBJ1-2 | 15 | . | TRBV6-5 | CASSYSGGLDYGYTF | TGTGCCAGCAGTTACTCTGGGGGTTTGGACTATGGCTACACCTTC
many | TRBJ2-1 | 13 | . | TRBV19 | CASSWGAYNEQFF | TGTGCCAGTTCTTGGGGGGCGTACAATGAGCAGTTCTTC
few | TRBJ1-6 | 12 | . | TRBV7-3 | CASRAQDSPLHF | TGTGCCAGCCGCGCTCAGGATTCACCCCTCCACTTT
. | TRBJ2-5 | 13 | . | TRBV20-1 | CSARHPSSGTQYF | TGCAGTGCTAGACACCCTTCATCGGGGACCCAGTACTTC
. | TRBJ2-2 | 17 | . | TRBV15 | CAAQSSYKGGKTGELFF | TGTGCCGCCCAAAGCAGTTACAAAGGGGGGAAAACCGGGGAGCTGTTTTTT
. | TRBJ1-2 | 14 | . | TRBV5-6 | CASTRDQNNYGYTF | TGTGCCAGCACCCGAGACCAGAATAACTATGGCTACACCTTC
few | TRBJ1-6 | 17 | . | TRBV20-1 | CSARDLASSSYNSPLHF | TGCAGTGCTAGAGATCTGGCTTCAAGCTCCTATAATTCACCCCTCCACTTT
. | TRBJ1-1 | 13 | . | TRBV20-1 | CSAEGRSNTEAFF | TGCAGTGCCGAGGGGCGGTCGAACACTGAAGCTTTCTTT